These 19 T cell receptor beta chains came from one sample sequenced in a study of tumor-infiltrating lymphocytes in primary liver carcinoma. Both blood RNA, taken from unsorted whole blood, and germline DNA were extracted. Reverse transcription of 500 to 650 ng total RNA with a constant-region primer produced TCR beta cDNA. Slightly modified ARM-PCR served as the procedure for the TCR beta libraries. These libraries came from three rounds of nested multiplex PCR. Two initial PCR rounds of about 9 cycles each paired TRBV1-TRBV30 forward primers with a C-beta reverse primer. TCRdb analysed the multiplex PCR reads with MiXCR anew, one entry per CDR3 protein. The sample lists roughly 330,000 distinct CDR3 sequences; about 61% were seen once. Sequencing input: peripheral blood. The receptors were sampled from a man aged 40-49 years with primary liver carcinoma and hepatitis B virus infection.

The gene calls are TRBV28 and TRBJ2-3; TRBD1 aligns across 9 bases. With 5 bases clipped from V and 6 bases from J, the junction kept 6 bases outside the gene matches. CDR3 length equals 14 residues. The germline CDR1 and CDR2 sequences are MDHEN and SYDVKM. The CDR3 nucleotides read TGTGCCAGCAGTGCCCGGGACAGGGTTGATACGCAGTATTTT. Translation gives CASSARDRVDTQYF.

In regard to this clonotype: Being one base from a much bigger clone, this may be a read error. V gene TRBV10-2 combines with J gene TRBJ2-3; TRBD2 agrees at 7 bases. The V gene's germline CDR1 is WSHSY and CDR2 SAAADI. The CDR3 contains 15 residues. Germline trimming cut 5 bases from V and 5 bases from J; bases unmatched to any gene: 10. The CDR3 reads CASSSWTSEGDTQYF. CDR3 bases: TGCGCCAGCAGTTCATGGACTAGTGAGGGAGATACGCAGTATTTT.

With respect to this clonotype: With a much larger clone just one base away, this may be a read error. J is TRBJ2-1 and V is TRBV29-1; TRBD2 is a possible D gene (5 bases). Germline V CDR1 and CDR2: SQVTM, ANQGSEA. V shed 6 bases and J shed 5 bases, with 17 bases lying between them. The length of the CDR3 is 14 residues. The CDR3 region is CSVRLSGTHNEQFF. CDR3 nucleotides: TGCAGCGTCAGACTATCGGGAACCCACAATGAGCAGTTCTTC.

As regards this clonotype: Just one base apart from a much larger clone, this may be a read error. This chain links TRBV6-2 or TRBV6-3 with TRBJ2-3, with D uncertain. The CDR3 sequence is 13 residues long. Looked up from germline, CDR1 is MNHEY and CDR2 is SVGEGT. DNA for the CDR3: TGTGTCAGCAGTTACTCGACCACAGATACGCAGTATTTT. Its protein is CVSSYSTTDTQYF.

Details on this clonotype: One junction end does not reproduce the germline sequence, and a read error may be involved. V and J are TRBV11-2 and TRBJ1-6, with D unclear. Germline loops: CDR1 SGHAT, CDR2 FQNNGV. This CDR3 is built from 12 residues. CDR3 in amino acids: CASSPSGSPLQF. CDR3 nucleotide sequence: TGTGCCAGCAGCCCCTCGGGGTCACCCCTCCAGTTT.

On this clonotype: The CDR3 carries no conserved terminal phenylalanine or tryptophan, so it likely arises from a read error. The rearrangement links TRBV6-6 to TRBJ2-1, with 7 nucleotides matching TRBD2. Germline V gives CDR1 MNHNY, CDR2 SVGAGI (reference sequence). Trimming at V came to 2 bases and at J to 6 bases, leaving 7 bases not matched to a gene. The CDR3 extends over 15 amino acids. CDR3 region: CASSYAGLEGNEQFS. The CDR3 bases are TGTGCCAGCAGTTACGCAGGACTAGAAGGCAATGAGCAGTTCTCC.

This chain joins TRBV11-2 and TRBJ2-7, with D perhaps TRBD1 (6 bases). Trimming pared 5 bases from V and 3 bases from J, leaving 14 bases between. Germline V gives CDR1 SGHAT, CDR2 FQNNGV. The CDR3 contains 14 residues. The CDR3 region has the DNA TGTGCCAGCAGCCCCCAAGCAGGGGACTACGAGCAGTACTTC. Protein product: CASSPQAGDYEQYF.

This clonotype appeared a single time. At one of its ends the junction is not consistent with the germline gene, which may arise from a read error. This chain joins TRBV4-1 and TRBJ2-3; 16 nucleotides line up with TRBD2. In germline, CDR1 is MGHRA, CDR2 YSYEKL. CDR3 length: 20 amino acids. The CDR3, as DNA: TGCGCCAGTAGCCAACCGGGACTAGCGGGAGGGCCGCGGGGCACAGATACGCAGTATTTT. Its translation is CASSQPGLAGGPRGTDTQYF.

The table lists this clonotype with many counts. CDR3 protein: CASSYSRASSYNEQFF. The CDR3, as DNA: TGTGCCAGCAGTTACTCGAGGGCGAGCTCCTACAATGAGCAGTTCTTC. V and J are TRBV6-5 and TRBJ2-1; perhaps TRBD2 as D (5 bases). Per germline, CDR1 MNHEY and CDR2 SVGAGI. This CDR3 region has 16 residues. V lost 0 bases, J lost 0 bases, and 9 bases lay in between.

To note about this clonotype: Relative to the germline gene, one junction end is altered; a read error may explain this. The chain is built from TRBV11-2 and TRBJ2-3; 10 bases line up with TRBD2. The CDR3 is 17 amino acids. CDR1 and CDR2 from the germline V gene are SGHAT and FQNNGV. This CDR3 is CASSYQLAGRVPDTQYF. The CDR3 region has the DNA TGTGCCAGCAGCTACCAACTAGCGGGAAGGGTACCTGATACGCAATATTTT.

As regards this clonotype: The junction departs from germline at one end; a sequencing error may be responsible. The CDR3 coding sequence is TGTGTCAGCAGACCCCTTTACCCCGGACAGGGGGAAGATGAGCAGTACTTC. Amino acids: CVSRPLYPGQGEDEQYF. The V gene is TRBV6-8, the J gene TRBJ2-7; 10 bases are shared with TRBD1. The length of the CDR3 is 17 residues. Per the germline V gene, CDR1 is MNHGY and CDR2 is SAAAGT.

In its sample, this clonotype was seen once. A much larger clone sits a single nucleotide away, making a read error possible. The V gene is TRBV6-1, the J gene TRBJ1-5; the match to TRBD1 covers 7 bases. From germline, CDR1 is MNHNS and CDR2 SASEGT. Trimming removed 4 bases from V and 3 bases from J; junction bases left unmatched: 9. CDR3 length: 16 amino acids. The CDR3 spells CASSGVGGGLNQPQHF. The CDR3, as DNA: TGTGCCAGCAGTGGAGTAGGAGGGGGCCTCAATCAGCCCCAGCATTTT.

The chain links TRBV5-4 to TRBJ2-7; D could derive from TRBD1 or TRBD2 (5 bases each). Germline loops: CDR1 SGHNT, CDR2 YYREEE (reference sequence). Trimming shortened V by 0 bases and J by 9 bases, and 13 bases separated the two germline ends. This CDR3 has 13 residues. The CDR3 is CASSLVGEGVQYF. The CDR3, as DNA: TGTGCCAGCAGCTTGGTGGGAGAAGGGGTGCAGTACTTC.

The CDR3 bases are TGTGCCAGCTCCAACAAGAACACTGAAGCTTTCTTT. Translating it yields CASSNKNTEAFF. V gene TRBV11-1 combines with J gene TRBJ1-1; D gene ambiguous. The germline CDR1 and CDR2 sequences are SGHAT and FQDESV (reference sequence). V lost 8 bases and J 1 base, leaving 8 bases between the germline ends. The CDR3 loop spans 12 amino acids.

As regards this clonotype: One end of the junction fails to match germline, which may point to a read error. This CDR3 reads CSAVTGNGYGYIF. CDR3 bases: TGCAGCGCCGTGACCGGCAACGGCTATGGCTACATCTTC. The chain is built from TRBV29-1 and TRBJ1-2; D gene unclear. The CDR3 has 13 residues. Germline assignment: CDR1 SQVTM and CDR2 ANQGSEA.

Comments on this clonotype: Relative to the germline gene, one junction end is altered; a read error may explain this. The chain is built from TRBV11-2 and TRBJ2-2; possibly TRBD2 for D (5 bases). Germline CDR1 is SGHAT and CDR2 is FQNNGV. The CDR3 sequence is 15 residues long. CDR3 protein: CASSLEPGNTGEMFF. DNA for the CDR3: TGTGCCAGCAGCTTAGAGCCCGGGAACACCGGGGAGATGTTTTTT.

At least ten counts were recorded for this clonotype. This chain joins TRBV6-6 and TRBJ2-7; 9 bases are shared with TRBD1. CDR1 is MNHNY and CDR2 is SVGAGI in the germline V gene (reference sequence). After removal of 6 bases from V and 6 bases from J, the junction contained 9 bases not matched to a gene. CDR3 length: 14 amino acids. The CDR3 reads CASRITGQGGEQYF. In DNA form, the CDR3 reads TGTGCCAGCAGAATTACGGGACAGGGTGGCGAGCAGTACTTC.

Worth noting for this clonotype: Given a much more abundant clone one base away, this may be a read error. This chain connects TRBV6-7 to TRBJ1-1; D gene uncertain. TRBV6-7 is assigned to the ORF class and has an uncertain function. This CDR3 has 14 residues. CDR3 DNA: TGTGCCAGCAGTTATCGTCTCCTGAACACTGGAGCTTTCTTT. Residues: CASSYRLLNTGAFF.

The V call is TRBV11-1, the J call TRBJ2-1; D unclear. This CDR3 is built from 12 residues. The germline V and J ends were trimmed by 8 bases and 4 bases, with 9 bases remaining between them. Germline V gene lookup returns CDR1 SGHAT and CDR2 FQDESV (reference sequence). CDR3 residues: CASARAYNEQFF. The CDR3 nucleotides read TGTGCCAGCGCAAGGGCTTACAATGAGCAGTTCTTC.